This T cell receptor beta chain was sequenced in a study of vaccination and CD4 T cells after COVID-19. The count of this clonotype is one. Its antigen is not identified. Treatment reported: approximately 10-day PBMC culture with coronavirus spike peptide pools or control peptides (ViraFEST assay). Researchers collected the unexposed donor's CD4+ T cells before the COVID-19 pandemic (2011-2018). This CDR3 spans 16 amino acids. Per the germline V gene, CDR1 is WNHNN and CDR2 is SYGVQD (reference sequence). Trimming removed 7 bases from V and 6 bases from J, with 21 bases in between. The Oncomine TCR Beta short-read assay generated sequence data from the DNA of cultured CD4+ T cells. Genomic DNA was drawn out of CD4+ T cells grown in culture. TCRdb called the PCR reads again in MiXCR, with one record for every CDR3 protein. The repertoire holds several thousand distinct CDR3 sequences, with over 35% as singletons.

The TCR comes from a human donor in good health. Sequencing was carried out using CD4+ T cells from blood, cultured in vitro. The chain employs TRBV10-1 and TRBJ1-4; TRBD1 is a possible D gene (5 bases). CDR3 amino acids: CASTPTRANEDEKLFF. CDR3 nucleotide sequence: TGCGCCAGCACCCCGACCAGGGCCAACGAGGATGAAAAACTGTTTTTT.